The 3 T cell receptor beta chains below come from one sample, sequenced in a study of OX40 agonist ivuxolimab in advanced cancers. TCRdb's table, derived via immunoSEQ multiplex PCR, lists solely in-frame clones and lacks some. The sample carries about 54,000 clones, just over 90% recorded once. This material consisted of CD4+ or CD8+ T cells sorted from blood, taken in a trial of the OX40 agonist ivuxolimab. The receptors were gathered from an adult with an advanced solid tumor such as melanoma, head and neck, liver or kidney cancer.

This clone was seen a few times. Other DNA sequences in this sample translate to the same CDR3. J is TRBJ1-5 and V is TRBV18; D not certain. With 6 bases removed from V and 5 bases from J, the gap between germline ends came to 11 bases. Germline CDR1 KGHSH, CDR2 LQKENI. The CDR3 sequence is 13 residues long. The DNA of the CDR3 is TGTGCCAGCTCTCCGGGGTTGGATCAGCCCCAGCATTTT. It translates to CASSPGLDQPQHF.

Here the CDR3 reads CAISESSQRDNYEQYF. CDR3 bases: TGTGCCATCAGTGAGTCGAGCCAGCGGGACAACTACGAGCAGTACTTC. The chain joins TRBV10-3 to TRBJ2-7, with TRBD2 as a possible D gene (7 bases). This CDR3 comprises 16 residues. V gave up 0 bases and J gave up 3 bases, with 15 bases separating them. Germline loops: CDR1 ENHRY, CDR2 SYGVKD.

The genes are TRBV5-4 and TRBJ2-5; 9 bases are shared with TRBD2. Germline V gene data show CDR1 as SGHNT and CDR2 as YYREEE (reference sequence). The CDR3 totals 16 residues. V trimming: 0 bases; J trimming: 5 bases; junction bases outside the gene matches: 8. CDR3 sequence: CASSLGTAGGSETQYF. CDR3 nucleotide sequence: TGTGCCAGCAGCTTGGGTACAGCGGGAGGTTCTGAGACCCAGTACTTC.